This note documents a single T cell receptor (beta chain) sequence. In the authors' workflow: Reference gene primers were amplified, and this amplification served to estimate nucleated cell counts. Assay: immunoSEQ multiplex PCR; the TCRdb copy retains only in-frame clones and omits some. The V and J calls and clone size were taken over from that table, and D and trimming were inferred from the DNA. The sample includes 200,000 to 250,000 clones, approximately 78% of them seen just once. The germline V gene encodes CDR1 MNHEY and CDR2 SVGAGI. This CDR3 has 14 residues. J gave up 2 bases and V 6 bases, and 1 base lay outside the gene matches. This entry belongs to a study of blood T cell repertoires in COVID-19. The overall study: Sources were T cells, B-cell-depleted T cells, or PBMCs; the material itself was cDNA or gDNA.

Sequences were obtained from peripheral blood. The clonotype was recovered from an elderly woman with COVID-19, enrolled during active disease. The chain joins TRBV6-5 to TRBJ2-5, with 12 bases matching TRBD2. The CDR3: CASRGTSGQETQYF. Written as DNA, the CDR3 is TGTGCCAGCAGGGGGACTAGCGGGCAAGAGACCCAGTACTTC.